Sequencing of this TCR beta chain was carried out in a study of identical twins. General study findings and limits: When twins shared out-of-frame alpha sequences, those sequences had excess low generation probability. Insertions were reduced in abundant cord blood beta clonotypes but not in memory repertoires.

The donor group consisted entirely of healthy Caucasians. Points on this clonotype: Antigen specificity is unknown.

Each CDR3 protein gets one entry after TCRdb re-called the 5' RACE reads with MiXCR. The sample lists hundreds of thousands of distinct CDR3 sequences, around an eighth occurring once. Trimming removed 4 bases from V and 4 bases from J, with 17 bases in between. The CDR3 has 16 amino acids. The germline gives CDR1 KGHDR, CDR2 SFDVKD. These data were also reused for a study on yellow fever vaccine responses in identical twins. This second study notes: Reportedly, twins showed a vaccine T cell response that looked partly convergent and partly personalized.

Sequencing used CD8+ T cells sorted from blood. The chain employs TRBV24-1 and TRBJ2-3, with D possibly matching TRBD2 (6 bases). The receptor was isolated from a woman under 30 in good health. The CDR3 region is CATSEGLRTTPDTQYF. For the CDR3, the DNA is TGTGCCACCAGTGAAGGACTACGAACCACCCCAGATACGCAGTATTTT.